This T cell receptor beta chain was sequenced during a study of T cells after somatic rescue of genetic block. Measured with immunoSEQ multiplex PCR; TCRdb has only the in-frame clones, and not every one. The data contain some 68,000 clones, roughly 88% of them singletons. The source is a man between 25 and 39 years old. Source material: peripheral blood mononuclear cells (PBMCs).

The CDR3 loop reads CAISATDKLNEKLFF. The CDR3 bases are TGTGCCATCAGTGCCACGGATAAGCTGAATGAAAAACTGTTTTTT. This rearrangement joins TRBV10-3 to TRBJ1-4, with unresolved D. Germline loops: CDR1 ENHRY, CDR2 SYGVKD. This CDR3 has 15 amino acids. Trimming removed 4 bases at V and 5 bases at J, with 14 bases between.